This TCR beta chain was profiled in a study of T cells in localized non-small cell lung cancer. Generated by immunoSEQ multiplex PCR, the TCRdb table keeps only in-frame clones and is missing some. The data hold tens of thousands of clones, with approximately 88% observed a single time. The CDR3 has 14 residues. V lost 7 bases to trimming and J lost 6 bases; unmatched junction nucleotides: 8. From germline, CDR1 is MNHNS and CDR2 SASEGT. The sample was peripheral blood, taken before any cancer treatment. The TCR was taken from a man aged 35-75 years with stage I squamous cell lung carcinoma. J is TRBJ1-5 and V is TRBV6-1; 8 bases line up with TRBD1. DNA of the CDR3: TGTGCCAGCATGGTTCAGGGGGCGTTTCAGCCCCAGCATTTT. Translation gives CASMVQGAFQPQHF.